Below are 14 T cell receptor beta chains sequenced from a single sample in a study of CD8 T cells in ankylosing spondylitis (dated 2017 in TCRdb). The method was 5' RACE. Sequencing was carried out with an Illumina HiSeq 2500. The public reads were quality trimmed at Q25 with fastp and then assembled into clones with MiXCR by TCRdb, keeping productive beta chains. Entries are consolidated by CDR3 protein sequence, retaining the most common genes and DNA. The sample includes some 350,000 distinct CDR3 sequences, with about 14% observed a single time. Approximately 0.99% of the sample comes from the top ten. The sample was blood, either unsorted or a sorted T cell fraction (not recorded which). The receptors shown here come from a male donor with ankylosing spondylitis or in good health (not recorded which).

The genes are TRBV25-1 and TRBJ1-5; tentatively, D is TRBD1 (5 bases). This CDR3 contains 11 residues. Trimming left V 2 bases short and J 16 bases short, with 12 bases between. CDR1 is MGHDK and CDR2 is SYGVNS in the germline V gene. The CDR3 is CASSEGRDQHF. In DNA form, the CDR3 reads TGTGCCAGCAGTGAAGGGAGGGACCAACATTTT.

This clonotype was observed a handful of times. The CDR3 protein is CATSKEGPNSYEQYF. The CDR3 nucleotides read TGTGCCACCAGCAAGGAGGGACCTAACTCCTACGAGCAGTACTTC. The chain employs TRBV15 and TRBJ2-7; tentatively, D is TRBD2 (6 bases). CDR1 is LNHNV, CDR2 YYDKDF, per germline (reference sequence). Trimming took off 4 bases at V and 0 bases at J, with 13 bases between the two ends. The CDR3 sequence is 15 residues long.

This clonotype showed up many times. The chain joins TRBV5-1 to TRBJ2-3, with TRBD2 matching over 10 bases. The germline V gene has CDR1 SGHRS and CDR2 YFSETQ. The CDR3 spans 16 residues. J gave up 4 bases and V 4 bases, and 9 bases lay outside the gene matches. The CDR3: CASSRQGLAVADTQYF. The CDR3 bases are TGCGCCAGCAGCAGACAAGGACTAGCGGTCGCAGATACGCAGTATTTT.

This clonotype appeared a few times. J is TRBJ1-4 and V is TRBV5-5; no reliable D call. The CDR3 has 14 amino acids. Trimming left V 4 bases short and J 5 bases short, with 12 bases between. Germline V gene sequence: CDR1 SGHKS, CDR2 YYEKEE (reference sequence). The CDR3 region is CASSPDGRNEKLFF. The DNA for the CDR3 is TGTGCCAGCAGCCCGGACGGTCGAAATGAAAAACTGTTTTTT.

This clonotype was recorded a few times. The chain employs TRBV5-1 and TRBJ2-1; D is possibly TRBD1 (6 bases). In germline, CDR1 is SGHRS, CDR2 YFSETQ. The CDR3 totals 14 residues. Trimming took off 0 bases at V and 4 bases at J, with 8 bases between the two ends. CDR3 amino acids: CASSLGQEYNEQFF. The DNA for the CDR3 is TGCGCCAGCAGCTTGGGACAGGAGTACAATGAGCAGTTCTTC.

The chain joins TRBV20-1 to TRBJ2-7, with TRBD2 matching over 12 bases. Losses at the gene ends were 5 bases for V and 2 bases for J; bases not matched to a gene: 7. CDR1 is DFQATT and CDR2 is SNEGSKA in the germline V gene (reference sequence). The CDR3 sequence is 15 residues long. CDR3 nucleotide sequence: TGCAGTGCTGGGGCTAGCGGGAGGGCCGCCTACGAGCAGTACTTC. Translating it yields CSAGASGRAAYEQYF.

This clonotype was found a few times. The rearrangement links TRBV5-6 to TRBJ2-1; 9 bases match TRBD2. Looked up from germline, CDR1 is SGHDT and CDR2 is YYEEEE. V lost 1 base and J lost 0; bases outside the gene matches: 8. This CDR3 contains 18 residues. CDR3 sequence: CASSLSGLATISYNEQFF. The CDR3 coding sequence is TGTGCCAGCAGCTTGTCGGGACTAGCCACTATCTCCTACAATGAGCAGTTCTTC.

The chain recombines TRBV20-1 with TRBJ2-7; 8 bases align to TRBD2. Trimming at V came to 6 bases and at J to 4 bases, leaving 8 bases not matched to a gene. There are 13 residues in the CDR3. Germline loops: CDR1 DFQATT, CDR2 SNEGSKA (reference sequence). This CDR3 reads CSASGGLPYEQYF. CDR3 DNA sequence: TGCAGTGCGAGCGGGGGTCTGCCTTACGAGCAGTACTTC.

The J gene is TRBJ1-5, the V gene TRBV5-1; D might be TRBD1 (6 bases). The V and J ends lost 0 bases and 5 bases respectively, with 12 bases between them. The CDR3 totals 15 residues. Per the germline V gene, CDR1 is SGHRS and CDR2 is YFSETQ. The CDR3 region is CASSLGGGGYQPQHF. DNA for the CDR3: TGCGCCAGCAGCTTGGGGGGAGGGGGTTATCAGCCCCAGCATTTT.

The V gene is TRBV5-1, the J gene TRBJ1-2; 9 bases fit TRBD1. Germline V lookup: CDR1 SGHRS, CDR2 YFSETQ. Germline trimming cut 0 bases from V and 3 bases from J; bases unmatched to any gene: 9. The CDR3 spans 17 residues. Here the CDR3 DNA reads TGCGCCAGCAGCTTGGCCGCCGGGACAGGGTCATACTATGGCTACACCTTC. This encodes CASSLAAGTGSYYGYTF. The full variable domain, with the rest looked up from reference TRBV5-1 and TRBJ1-2, is KAGVTQTPRYLIKTRGQQVTLSCSPISGHRSVSWYQQTPGQGLQFLFEYFSETQRNKGNFPGRFSGRQFSNSRSEMNVSTLELGDSALYLCASSLAAGTGSYYGYTFGSGTRLTVV.

CDR3 region: CSEGDEQYF. The CDR3 DNA sequence: TGCAGCGAGGGGGACGAGCAGTACTTC. The V and J genes are TRBV29-1 and TRBJ2-7; D might be TRBD1 (6 bases). CDR3 length equals 9 residues. V was shortened by 7 bases and J by 5 bases, with 6 bases between the two germline ends. CDR1 and CDR2 (germline): SQVTM, ANQGSEA.

The rearrangement uses TRBV14 and TRBJ2-1; D unclear. V was clipped by 5 bases and J by 9 bases, with 11 bases between them. The CDR3 spans 12 residues. The germline V gene encodes CDR1 SGHDN and CDR2 FVKESK. Here the CDR3 DNA reads TGTGCCAGCAGCGGGGTGTACGGTGAGCAGTTCTTC. It codes for CASSGVYGEQFF.

This sequence joins TRBV20-1 and TRBJ1-2; D is undetermined. V lost 6 bases to trimming and J lost 7 bases, with 24 bases between them. The CDR3 consists of 15 residues. From germline, CDR1 is DFQATT and CDR2 SNEGSKA (reference sequence). Here the CDR3 DNA reads TGCAGTGCAGATGGAGCCGCGGGCGAGAATGGTGGCTACACCTTC. Translated, it gives CSADGAAGENGGYTF.

This clonotype was recorded at least ten times. The chain links TRBV12-3 or TRBV12-4 to TRBJ1-3; D possibly corresponds to TRBD1 (5 bases). V lost 5 bases, J lost 0 bases, and 17 bases lay in between. The length of the CDR3 is 17 residues. The CDR3 DNA follows: TGTGCCAGCAGTCCGGGGACGACGCTGCACTCTGGAAACACCATATATTTT. It translates to CASSPGTTLHSGNTIYF.